This entry lists 28 T cell receptor beta chains sequenced from one sample in a study of human T cells and chemical hapten exposure. TCRdb re-analysed the RACE reads in MiXCR, keeping a single row per CDR3 protein. The repertoire consists of about 90,000 distinct CDR3 sequences, with more than 9% occurring once and the leading ten covering less than 2.5%. As to time point: patch test 1, 2 weeks after DPC sensitization. The treatment here: therapeutic diphenylcyclopropenone sensitization with weekly scalp DPC. The source was whole blood, collected in connection with sensitization to the hapten diphenylcyclopropenone (DPC). These receptors were obtained from a man between 40 and 49 years old with alopecia areata. Some clones in this sample may be carry-over from other donors' samples.

A few counts support this clonotype. This chain joins TRBV6-5 and TRBJ2-2; D gene uncertain. CDR3 size: 17 residues. V was clipped by 4 bases and J by 2 bases, with 17 bases between them. CDR1 is MNHEY and CDR2 is SVGAGI in the germline V gene. CDR3 sequence reads: CASSSRRSASNTGELFF. CDR3 in DNA: TGTGCCAGCAGTTCCAGAAGGTCCGCTTCTAACACCGGGGAGCTGTTTTTT.

This chain joins TRBV20-1 and TRBJ1-1; D not resolved. Deletions cut 1 base from V and 7 bases from J, with 10 bases between. Germline CDR1 and CDR2: DFQATT and SNEGSKA (reference sequence). CDR3 length: 12 residues. CDR3 in amino acids: CSARVGPREAFF. DNA for the CDR3: TGCAGTGCTAGAGTGGGCCCTCGTGAAGCTTTCTTT.

The chain links TRBV6-6 to TRBJ2-1, with D possibly being TRBD1 (6 bases). The CDR3 is made up of 17 amino acids. V was shortened by 6 bases and J by 4 bases, with 22 bases between the two germline ends. Germline values: CDR1 MNHNY, CDR2 SVGAGI (reference sequence). CDR3 sequence reads: CASRPTTQGSGYNEQFF. The CDR3 DNA reads TGTGCCAGCAGACCAACAACACAGGGATCGGGGTACAATGAGCAGTTCTTC.

This clonotype ranks as medium-sized. V gene TRBV20-1 combines with J gene TRBJ2-3; D unresolved. Per the germline V gene, CDR1 is DFQATT and CDR2 is SNEGSKA (reference sequence). CDR3 length equals 14 residues. Trimming left V 1 base short and J 0 bases short, with 8 bases between. Here the CDR3 DNA reads TGCAGTGCTAGAGTTGGAGCCAGCACAGATACGCAGTATTTT. The encoded protein is CSARVGASTDTQYF.

V and J are TRBV28 and TRBJ2-1; 12 bases fit TRBD2. The V gene end was trimmed by 6 bases and the J gene end by 12 bases; junction bases not matched to a gene: 15. The CDR3 sequence is 16 residues long. The germline V gene encodes CDR1 MDHEN and CDR2 SYDVKM. The CDR3 here is CASSPTGLAGMGGQFF. The CDR3 DNA sequence: TGTGCCAGCAGCCCAACGGGACTAGCGGGCATGGGCGGGCAGTTCTTC.

CDR3 in DNA: TGCGCCAGCAGCCAGGAAACCATTAGCGAGCAGTACGTC. This gives the protein CASSQETISEQYV. The gene calls are TRBV4-1 and TRBJ2-7; the D is unclear. Germline CDR1 is MGHRA and CDR2 is YSYEKL. This CDR3 is built from 13 residues. V lost 3 bases to trimming and J lost 6 bases, with 12 bases between them.

This clonotype has only a few counts. The gene calls are TRBV7-8 and TRBJ2-7; perhaps TRBD1 as D (7 bases). Germline V gene sequence: CDR1 SGHVS, CDR2 FQNEAQ. The ends were cut back, 2 bases at V and 4 bases at J, with 15 bases in the middle. This CDR3 region has 15 residues. CDR3 residues: CASSLMRDRPYEQYV. CDR3 nucleotide sequence: TGTGCCAGCAGCTTAATGCGGGACAGACCTTACGAGCAGTACGTC.

This clonotype was counted many times. V gene TRBV7-8 combines with J gene TRBJ1-1, with D possibly matching TRBD1 (6 bases). Germline V gene lookup returns CDR1 SGHVS and CDR2 FQNEAQ. The V gene lost 4 bases and the J gene lost 7 bases, with 19 bases spanning the gap. This CDR3 is built from 15 residues. The CDR3 coding sequence is TGTGCCAGCAGCTCTCCCGGGGGAGGGGGGATTGAAGCTTTCTTT. It specifies CASSSPGGGGIEAFF.

This clonotype was found a few times. The V and J genes are TRBV6-5 and TRBJ2-1; 13 bases are a match to TRBD2. The V gene end was trimmed by 0 bases and the J gene end by 5 bases; junction bases not matched to a gene: 1. Germline CDR1 MNHEY, CDR2 SVGAGI. The CDR3 is 16 residues long. CDR3: CASSYSGLAGDNEQFF. The CDR3 DNA reads as TGTGCCAGCAGTTACTCCGGACTAGCGGGAGACAATGAGCAGTTCTTC.

The chain employs TRBV30 and TRBJ2-1; D possibly corresponds to TRBD2 (6 bases). The germline CDR1 and CDR2 sequences are GTSNPN and SVGIG (reference sequence). The CDR3 has 14 residues. The V end lost 0 bases, the J end lost 7 bases, and 13 bases lay between the germline ends. The CDR3 loop reads CAWSVGTVLNEQFF. The CDR3 DNA is TGTGCCTGGAGTGTAGGGACTGTTCTAAATGAGCAGTTCTTC.

This clonotype has just a few counts. The V and J genes are TRBV30 and TRBJ2-1; 11 bases match TRBD2. This CDR3 contains 14 residues. Germline CDR1 GTSNPN, CDR2 SVGIG (reference sequence). V gave up 1 base and J gave up 5 bases; unmatched junction bases: 1. The DNA of the CDR3 is TGTGCCTGGAGTGCGGGACTAGCGGACAATGAGCAGTTCTTC. It translates to CAWSAGLADNEQFF.

This sequence joins TRBV7-2 and TRBJ2-7; the match to TRBD2 covers 10 bases. Trimming cost V 8 bases and J 2 bases; bases outside gene matches: 18. The germline CDR1 and CDR2 sequences are SGHTA and FQGNSA. This CDR3 is built from 18 residues. CDR3 in amino acids: CASAHGGARTSGTYEQYF. The CDR3 DNA follows: TGTGCCAGCGCGCACGGTGGGGCCCGGACTAGCGGTACCTACGAGCAGTACTTC.

This clonotype was counted only a few times. The chain joins TRBV27 to TRBJ2-7; the match to TRBD1 covers 11 bases. The CDR3 has 17 amino acids. Per germline, CDR1 MNHEY and CDR2 SMNVEV (reference sequence). V lost 5 bases to trimming and J lost 0 bases; unmatched junction nucleotides: 9. The CDR3 nucleotides are TGTGCCAGCAGTCAAACGGACAGGGGGCCGAGCTCCTACGAGCAGTACTTC. As protein: CASSQTDRGPSSYEQYF.

The V call is TRBV28, the J call TRBJ2-4; no firm D call. The germline V gene has CDR1 MDHEN and CDR2 SYDVKM. V was pared by 6 bases and J by 0 bases, with 15 bases between. CDR3 length: 16 residues. The CDR3 is CASSHWRELAKNIQYF. CDR3 in DNA: TGTGCCAGCAGCCATTGGAGAGAATTAGCCAAAAACATTCAGTACTTC.

The chain employs TRBV7-2 and TRBJ2-1, with D possibly matching TRBD1 (7 bases). This CDR3 has 17 residues. Trimming pared 5 bases from V and 1 base from J, leaving 18 bases between. Germline V gene sequence: CDR1 SGHTA, CDR2 FQGNSA. CDR3 amino acids: CASSRGPGGSSYNEQFF. The CDR3 nucleotides are TGTGCCAGCAGCCGAGGGCCAGGGGGGAGTTCCTACAATGAGCAGTTCTTC. Full variable domain (remainder filled in from reference TRBV7-2 and TRBJ2-1): GAGVSQSPSNKVTEKGKDVELRCDPISGHTALYWYRQSLGQGLEFLIYFQGNSAPDKSGLPSDRFSAERTGGSVSTLTIQRTQQEDSAVYLCASSRGPGGSSYNEQFFGPGTRLTVL.

The genes are TRBV5-1 and TRBJ2-2; D not certain. With 1 base removed from V and 1 base from J, the gap between germline ends came to 5 bases. This CDR3 contains 14 residues. The germline V gene has CDR1 SGHRS and CDR2 YFSETQ. This CDR3 reads CASSLKWNTGELFF. As DNA, the CDR3 is TGCGCCAGCAGCTTGAAATGGAACACCGGGGAGCTGTTTTTT.

V and J are TRBV29-1 and TRBJ1-6; D is possibly TRBD1 (6 bases). The CDR3 has 14 amino acids. In germline, CDR1 is SQVTM, CDR2 ANQGSEA. Trimming left V 5 bases short and J 5 bases short, with 13 bases between. The CDR3 region is CSVQGMGDNSPLHF. In nucleotides, the CDR3 is TGCAGCGTTCAGGGGATGGGGGATAATTCACCCCTCCACTTT.

V usage is TRBV20-1 and J usage is TRBJ2-7, with D hard to call. CDR3 length: 13 amino acids. The germline gives CDR1 DFQATT, CDR2 SNEGSKA (reference sequence). The V end lost 1 base, the J end lost 1 base, and 8 bases lay between the germline ends. The CDR3 region is CSARALGSYEQYV. The CDR3 nucleotides are TGCAGTGCTAGAGCCTTAGGATCCTACGAGCAGTACGTC.

The sample holds many counts of this clonotype. This CDR3 is CASSGTGGNQPQHF. In DNA, the CDR3 is TGTGCCAGCAGCGGGACAGGCGGCAATCAGCCCCAGCATTTT. The V gene is TRBV6-5, the J gene TRBJ1-5, with 8 bases lining up with TRBD1. The CDR3 runs 14 residues. The germline V gene has CDR1 MNHEY and CDR2 SVGAGI. The J segment lost 2 bases and the V segment lost 6 bases, leaving 3 bases of the junction unmatched.

Ten or more counts support this clonotype. V and J are TRBV7-3 and TRBJ2-5; no firm D call. There are 13 residues in the CDR3. With 5 bases removed from V and 2 bases from J, the gap between germline ends came to 9 bases. Germline loops: CDR1 SGHTA, CDR2 FQGTGA. The CDR3 DNA reads TGTGCCAGCAGCAGAAGCTTTCAAGAGACCCAGTACTTC. Its protein product is CASSRSFQETQYF. Based on the CDR3 plus reference TRBV7-3 and TRBJ2-5, the full variable domain is GAGVSQTPSNKVTEKGKYVELRCDPISGHTALYWYRQSLGQGPEFLIYFQGTGAADDSGLPNDRFFAVRPEGSVSTLKIQRTERGDSAVYLCASSRSFQETQYFGPGTRLLVL.

V usage is TRBV7-9 and J usage is TRBJ2-3; 14 positions match TRBD2. Germline assignment: CDR1 SEHNR and CDR2 FQNEAQ (reference sequence). Losses at the gene ends were 2 bases for V and 1 base for J; bases not matched to a gene: 5. The CDR3 contains 18 residues. CDR3 loop: CASSLSAGLAGGTDTQYF. The CDR3 DNA sequence: TGTGCCAGCAGCTTATCCGCGGGACTAGCGGGAGGCACAGATACGCAGTATTTT.

There are many counts of this clonotype. The chain links TRBV5-1 to TRBJ1-2; the D is unclear. The germline V gene has CDR1 SGHRS and CDR2 YFSETQ. The CDR3 spans 13 residues. Trimming cost V 0 bases and J 2 bases, with 5 bases left between them. The CDR3 bases are TGCGCCAGCAGCTTGGAACAGAACTATGGCTACACCTTC. It translates to CASSLEQNYGYTF.

This clonotype was seen a few times. The chain links TRBV6-2 or TRBV6-3 to TRBJ1-1, with a weak D call TRBD1 (6 bases). The germline V gene encodes CDR1 MNHEY and CDR2 SVGEGT. The CDR3 extends over 15 amino acids. V lost 4 bases and J lost 1, with 13 bases in between. The CDR3 nucleotides are TGTGCCAGCAGTTTCCCGGGACATCCGAACACTGAAGCTTTCTTT. This gives the protein CASSFPGHPNTEAFF.

The chain couples TRBV7-2 to TRBJ2-7, with TRBD1 matching 8 bases. Germline V CDR1 and CDR2: SGHTA, FQGNSA. The ends lost 5 bases at V and 5 bases at J; junction bases unmatched: 8. The CDR3 consists of 14 residues. DNA for the CDR3: TGTGCCAGCAGCCGGGACAGGACGTCCCACGAGCAGTACTTC. It yields the protein CASSRDRTSHEQYF.

The chain links TRBV24-1 to TRBJ2-7; D is ambiguous. This CDR3 contains 13 residues. V was clipped by 5 bases and J by 5 bases, with 12 bases between them. Looked up from germline, CDR1 is KGHDR and CDR2 is SFDVKD. CDR3 amino acids: CATSGSPNHEQYV. CDR3 nucleotide sequence: TGTGCCACCAGTGGTTCCCCTAATCACGAGCAGTACGTC.

V is TRBV12-3 or TRBV12-4 and J is TRBJ2-1; 7 bases are shared with TRBD2. Trimming cost V 2 bases and J 7 bases; bases outside gene matches: 5. This CDR3 has 14 residues. Here the CDR3 reads CASSLSRRGNEQFF. The CDR3 DNA reads TGTGCCAGCAGTTTATCCAGGCGGGGGAATGAGCAGTTCTTC.

V gene TRBV18 combines with J gene TRBJ2-5, with 9 bases that match TRBD1. V was pared by 1 base and J by 5 bases, with 11 bases of the junction left unmatched. This CDR3 is built from 17 residues. Per germline, CDR1 KGHSH and CDR2 LQKENI. This chain's CDR3 is CASSPRLGQGTGETQYF. CDR3 coding DNA: TGTGCCAGCTCACCACGGCTTGGACAGGGGACGGGTGAGACCCAGTACTTC.

This clonotype was recorded many times. The V gene is TRBV2, the J gene TRBJ2-3; D not certain. CDR3 length: 12 amino acids. The germline gives CDR1 SNHLY, CDR2 FYNNEI. V lost 0 bases, J lost 6 bases, and 4 bases lay in between. CDR3 bases: TGTGCCAGCAGTGAAGCGGCGGATACGCAGTATTTT. It yields the protein CASSEAADTQYF. The complete variable domain, with remaining parts taken from reference TRBV2 and TRBJ2-3, reads EPEVTQTPSHQVTQMGQEVILRCVPISNHLYFYWYRQILGQKVEFLVSFYNNEISEKSEIFDDQFSVERPDGSNFTLKIRSTKLEDSAMYFCASSEAADTQYFGPGTRLTVL.